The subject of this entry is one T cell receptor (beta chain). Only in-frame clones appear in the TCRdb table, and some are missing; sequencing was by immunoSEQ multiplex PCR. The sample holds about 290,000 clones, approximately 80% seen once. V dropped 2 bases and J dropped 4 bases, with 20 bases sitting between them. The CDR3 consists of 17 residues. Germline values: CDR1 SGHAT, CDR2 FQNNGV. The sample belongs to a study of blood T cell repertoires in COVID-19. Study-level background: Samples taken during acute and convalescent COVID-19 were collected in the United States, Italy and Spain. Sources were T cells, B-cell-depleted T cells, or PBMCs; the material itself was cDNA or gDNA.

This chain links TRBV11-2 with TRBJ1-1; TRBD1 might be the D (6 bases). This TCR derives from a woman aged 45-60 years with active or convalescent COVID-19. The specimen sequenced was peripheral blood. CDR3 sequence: CASSLRVDSLLTTEAFF. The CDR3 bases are TGTGCCAGCAGCTTAAGAGTGGACAGTCTTTTAACCACTGAAGCTTTCTTT. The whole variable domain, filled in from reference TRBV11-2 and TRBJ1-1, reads EAGVAQSPRYKIIEKRQSVAFWCNPISGHATLYWYQQILGQGPKLLIQFQNNGVVDDSQLPKDRFSAERLKGVDSTLKIQPAKLEDSAVYLCASSLRVDSLLTTEAFFGQGTRLTVV.